Listed here are 17 T cell receptor beta chains from one sample, sequenced in a study of regulatory T cells in long-lasting Graves disease. Relying on iRepertoire HTBI primers and Arm-PCR of CDR3 regions, the team built TCR beta libraries. TCRdb reanalysed the multiplex PCR reads using MiXCR and keeps one entry per CDR3 protein. The data show approximately 470,000 distinct CDR3 sequences, roughly 16% seen once. The time point is: newly diagnosed GD, antithyroid drugs for less than 3 months. With RNA extracted from PBMCs as input, the TCR library was made. These sequences were also reported in another study, on T cells in Graves' hyperthyroidism and ophthalmopathy.

The input for sequencing was peripheral blood mononuclear cells (PBMCs), taken at new diagnosis, from a patient treated with antithyroid drugs. Receptor source: a man in his forties with Graves disease.

The chain couples TRBV28 to TRBJ2-2, with D perhaps matching TRBD2 (7 bases). The V end lost 5 bases, the J end lost 3 bases, and 16 bases lay between the germline ends. The CDR3 sequence is 16 residues long. Germline V CDR1 and CDR2: MDHEN, SYDVKM. CDR3 in amino acids: CASSRGGSGYTGELFF. The CDR3 DNA is TGTGCCAGCAGTAGGGGGGGGAGCGGGTACACCGGGGAGCTGTTTTTT.

This clonotype was recorded at least ten times. This chain joins TRBV6-1 and TRBJ2-7; 7 bases agree with TRBD1. Trimming removed 6 bases from V and 0 bases from J; junction bases left unmatched: 11. Germline-derived CDR1 and CDR2 are MNHNS and SASEGT. The CDR3 is 16 residues long. The chain's CDR3 is CASSPLGTVSSYEQYF. As DNA, the CDR3 is TGTGCCAGCAGCCCCCTAGGGACAGTAAGCTCCTACGAGCAGTACTTC.

This clonotype was counted many times. The chain has TRBV2 and TRBJ2-1; 11 positions match TRBD1. Germline trimming cut 6 bases from V and 6 bases from J; bases unmatched to any gene: 4. Germline CDR1 reads SNHLY; CDR2 reads FYNNEI. CDR3 size: 14 residues. CDR3 DNA: TGTGCCAGCAGCCGGGACAGGGGGTCCAATGAGCAGTTCTTC. Amino acids: CASSRDRGSNEQFF.

The chain couples TRBV19 to TRBJ2-7, with 9 bases fitting TRBD2. V was pared by 2 bases and J by 5 bases, with 7 bases of the junction left unmatched. In germline, CDR1 is LNHDA, CDR2 SQIVND (reference sequence). This CDR3 region has 15 residues. DNA of the CDR3: TGTGCCAGTAGTATACTTCTAGCGGGACCCCACGAGCAGTACTTC. Translated: CASSILLAGPHEQYF.

As DNA, the CDR3 is TGCAGCGTTGAAGCCGGGACTAGCGGGAGCTACAATGAGCAGTTCTTC. This encodes CSVEAGTSGSYNEQFF. The chain combines TRBV29-1 with TRBJ2-1, with 14 bases that match TRBD2. The ends lost 1 base at V and 3 bases at J; junction bases unmatched: 2. Germline CDR1 is SQVTM and CDR2 is ANQGSEA. This CDR3 is 16 amino acids long.

The table lists this clonotype with many counts. The genes are TRBV5-1 and TRBJ1-1; 7 bases fit TRBD1. V lost 0 bases and J lost 1; bases outside the gene matches: 3. The CDR3 totals 15 residues. Germline CDR1 SGHRS, CDR2 YFSETQ. The CDR3 nucleotides are TGCGCCAGCAGCTTGGAGGGGGCCAGGAACACTGAAGCTTTCTTT. Translating gives CASSLEGARNTEAFF.

The chain has TRBV30 and TRBJ2-3, with D uncertain. The CDR3 covers 12 residues. Germline CDR1 GTSNPN, CDR2 SVGIG (reference sequence). Between the trimmed V and J ends, which lost 5 bases and 0 bases, there was a span of 6 bases. The DNA for the CDR3 is TGTGCCTGGGACCGGAGCACAGATACGCAGTATTTT. Encoded protein: CAWDRSTDTQYF.

As concerns this clonotype: Compared with germline, one end of the junction differs, possibly owing to a read error. The chain uses TRBV7-6 and TRBJ2-5; TRBD2 agrees at 9 bases. The CDR3 has 16 amino acids. CDR1 and CDR2 from the germline V gene are SGHVS and FNYEAQ. The CDR3 region is CASSFNPSGNQETQYF. The CDR3 DNA follows: TGTGCTAGCAGCTTTAACCCTAGCGGGAACCAAGAGACCCAGTACTTC.

V is TRBV7-3 and J is TRBJ2-1, with a possible D match to TRBD2 (5 bases). Trimming took off 4 bases at V and 3 bases at J, with 10 bases between the two ends. CDR1 is SGHTA and CDR2 is FQGTGA in the germline V gene. This CDR3 is 14 amino acids long. The CDR3 region has the DNA TGTGCCAGCAGCTCGAAACGGGACTACAATGAGCAGTTCTTC. Its protein is CASSSKRDYNEQFF.

This clonotype was detected ten times or more. J is TRBJ1-5 and V is TRBV2; TRBD1 might be the D (5 bases). There are 14 residues in the CDR3. The ends were cut back, 6 bases at V and 3 bases at J, with 12 bases in the middle. Germline assignment: CDR1 SNHLY and CDR2 FYNNEI. The CDR3 DNA follows: TGTGCCAGCAGCGCCAGGGATATCAATCAGCCCCAGCATTTT. Its translation: CASSARDINQPQHF.

The gene calls are TRBV6-1 and TRBJ2-3; D remains ambiguous. Germline V gene lookup returns CDR1 MNHNS and CDR2 SASEGT. The V gene lost 6 bases and the J gene lost 1 base, with 11 bases spanning the gap. There are 14 residues in the CDR3. The CDR3 DNA reads as TGTGCCAGCAGCACAACGGCGGGCACAGATACGCAGTATTTT. Translated, it gives CASSTTAGTDTQYF.

On this clonotype: One base away lies a much larger clone, so this may be a sequencing read error. This sequence joins TRBV3-1 and TRBJ2-7; D not certain. There are 13 residues in the CDR3. The germline CDR1 and CDR2 sequences are LGHDT and YNNKEL (reference sequence). The CDR3 protein is CAGSQVKSYEQYF. For the CDR3, the DNA is TGTGCCGGCAGCCAAGTTAAGTCCTACGAGCAGTACTTC.

This clonotype was seen at least ten times. V usage is TRBV2 and J usage is TRBJ2-1; D call uncertain. Germline V CDR1 and CDR2: SNHLY, FYNNEI. V was trimmed by 2 bases and J by 5 bases, leaving 7 bases between them. The CDR3 runs 13 residues. The DNA of the CDR3 is TGTGCCAGCAGTGAATGGTCCGACAATGAGCAGTTCTTC. This sequence encodes CASSEWSDNEQFF.

Ten or more counts support this clonotype. This chain connects TRBV28 to TRBJ2-2; D possibly corresponds to TRBD2 (6 bases). Trimming took off 5 bases at V and 2 bases at J, with 12 bases between the two ends. The V gene's germline CDR1 is MDHEN and CDR2 SYDVKM. The CDR3 has 15 amino acids. The CDR3 DNA sequence: TGTGCCAGCAGTAGAACGGGAGCAAACACCGGGGAGCTGTTTTTT. This codes for CASSRTGANTGELFF.

This clonotype was seen a few times. The chain couples TRBV11-2 to TRBJ1-2; 7 bases fit TRBD1. The CDR3 extends over 15 amino acids. The germline CDR1 and CDR2 sequences are SGHAT and FQNNGV. Germline trimming cut 6 bases from V and 2 bases from J; bases unmatched to any gene: 9. CDR3 in amino acids: CASRPPMGQNYGYTF. The CDR3 coding sequence is TGTGCCAGCAGACCCCCAATGGGACAGAACTATGGCTACACCTTC.

This clonotype occurred many times. The chain has TRBV2 and TRBJ2-1, with TRBD1 identical over 7 bases. CDR1 is SNHLY and CDR2 is FYNNEI in the germline V gene. This CDR3 is built from 21 residues. The trim removed 1 base at V and 0 bases at J, leaving 18 bases unmatched. CDR3 protein: CASSEGARVRGSSSSYNEQFF. In DNA, the CDR3 is TGTGCCAGCAGTGAAGGTGCTAGGGTCAGGGGGTCATCAAGCTCCTACAATGAGCAGTTCTTC.

The chain links TRBV19 to TRBJ2-7; TRBD1 matches 7 bases. CDR3 size: 15 residues. CDR1 and CDR2 (germline): LNHDA, SQIVND (reference sequence). J was trimmed by 0 bases and V by 4 bases; bases with no gene match: 6. The CDR3 reads CASSTGQVFSYEQYF. DNA for the CDR3: TGTGCCAGTAGTACCGGACAGGTTTTCTCCTACGAGCAGTACTTC.